The sequence of this T cell receptor (beta chain) was determined in a study of blood T cell repertoires in COVID-19. As for the study in general: Researchers got acute and convalescent COVID-19 samples from the United States, Italy and Spain.

Germline CDR1 PRHDT, CDR2 FYEKMQ (reference sequence). The CDR3 contains 15 residues. Trimming took 5 bases from V and 4 from J, leaving 17 bases between them. This table comes from immunoSEQ multiplex PCR, and its TCRdb copy is limited to in-frame clones, with some not included. The sample yields 200,000 or so clones, roughly 80% seen once. The TCR originated in a woman aged 80 or older with acute or convalescent COVID-19. The chain has TRBV13 and TRBJ1-1; D is unresolved. Sequencing used peripheral blood. The CDR3 loop reads CASSPRRWGGTEAFF. The DNA of the CDR3 is TGTGCCAGCAGCCCCAGGAGGTGGGGAGGCACTGAAGCTTTCTTT. Full variable domain (missing parts from reference TRBV13 and TRBJ1-1): AAGVIQSPRHLIKEKRETATLKCYPIPRHDTVYWYQQGPGQDPQFLISFYEKMQSDKGSIPDRFSAQQFSDYHSELNMSSLELGDSALYFCASSPRRWGGTEAFFGQGTRLTVV.